This is a list of T cell receptor beta chains from one sample in a study of STAT3 mutations in large granular lymphocyte leukemia. Sequenced by immunoSEQ multiplex PCR; TCRdb stores in-frame clones only, minus some. Counted here are approximately 12,000 clones, about 80% occurring once; the ten biggest clones make up less than 50%. Material: peripheral blood mononuclear cells. Every receptor here comes from a man between 60 and 75 years old with T-cell large granular lymphocyte leukemia. Some clones in this sample may be carry-over from other donors' samples. The CDR3 runs from the conserved cysteine through the conserved F or W. Only some rows state a clone size, as once, few, many or a class for expanded clones.

>.|TRBJ2-1|TRBV12-5
CASGLGLLYNEQFF
>.|TRBJ2-2|TRBV10-3
CAIGLAGGTGELFF
>.|TRBJ2-7|TRBV4-3
CASSHLPVNQPNGYEQYF
>few|TRBJ2-5|TRBV15
CATSRDTGKGTQYF
>.|TRBJ1-2|TRBV5-4
CASSLSVWASDYGYTF
>.|TRBJ1-2|TRBV7-9
CASSASRDRGSGYTF
>.|TRBJ1-2|TRBV5-1
CASSFTDSIYGYTF
>few|TRBJ1-2|TRBV6-4
CATSGSGGYGYTF
>.|TRBJ2-1|TRBV5-1
CASSLAGTAANEQFF
>.|TRBJ2-4|TRBV7-8
CASSPGTGGIQYF
>.|TRBJ1-5|TRBV30
CAWSKGVNQPQHF
>.|TRBJ2-3|TRBV7-2
CASSLSPGDTQYF
>.|TRBJ1-1|TRBV30
CAWSVAGGTEAFF
>.|TRBJ2-7|TRBV9
CASSVGGRSYEQYF
>.|TRBJ1-4|TRBV30
CAWSSRPGLPKLFF
>.|TRBJ2-2|TRBV7-3
CASSTAGLAGAGELFF
>.|TRBJ2-7|TRBV27
CASRRGVTGVAYEQYF